The 14 T cell receptor beta chains presented below share a single source sample, sequenced in a study of cytomegalovirus exposure and HLA in healthy donors. PCR involved 60 Vbeta and 13 Jbeta primers. Method: immunoSEQ multiplex PCR; TCRdb's copy keeps in-frame clones and lacks some. The sample carries about 79,000 clones, over 70% recorded once. The specimen was PBMCs. The receptors here all came from a man aged 35 to 55 in good health and CMV-seropositive.

The chain carries TRBV27 and TRBJ1-5; no definite D call. V gave up 0 bases and J gave up 4 bases, with 7 bases separating them. The CDR3 runs to 14 residues. From germline, CDR1 is MNHEY and CDR2 SMNVEV (reference sequence). This CDR3 reads CASSLSTGNQPQHF. The DNA for the CDR3 is TGTGCCAGCAGTTTATCGACGGGAAATCAGCCCCAGCATTTT.

This chain connects TRBV4-1 to TRBJ2-1; the match to TRBD2 covers 13 bases. The CDR3 is 15 residues long. V was pared by 8 bases and J by 9 bases, with 10 bases of the junction left unmatched. Germline assignment: CDR1 MGHRA and CDR2 YSYEKL. The DNA of the CDR3 is TGCGCCAGCGGAATCGGACTAGCGGGAGTGGGTGAGCAGTTCTTC. Amino acid sequence: CASGIGLAGVGEQFF.

This chain uses TRBV4-2 with TRBJ2-1; 13 bases fit TRBD2. CDR3 length equals 16 residues. V lost 4 bases, J lost 8 bases, and 8 bases stayed unmatched. Germline V CDR1 and CDR2: LGHNA, YNFKEQ. The DNA for the CDR3 is TGTGCCAGCAGCCCTGAACTAGCGGGGGGGTTCGATGAGCAGTTCTTC. Amino acid sequence: CASSPELAGGFDEQFF.

The count of this clone is one. Germline is not matched at one junction end, which may reflect a read error. This rearrangement joins TRBV4-1 to TRBJ1-6; a weak D match, TRBD1 (5 bases). The germline gives CDR1 MGHRA, CDR2 YSYEKL. CDR3 length: 16 amino acids. This chain's CDR3 is CASSEEFGHPGSPLHF. CDR3 bases: TGCGCCAGCAGCGAAGAATTCGGACACCCCGGTTCACCCCTCCACTTT.

V gene TRBV4-1 combines with J gene TRBJ1-5, with D possibly being TRBD1 (6 bases). Germline V gives CDR1 MGHRA, CDR2 YSYEKL. V was clipped by 1 base and J by 5 bases, with 9 bases between them. CDR3 length: 14 residues. CDR3: CASSQGRGDQPQHF. The CDR3 region has the DNA TGCGCCAGCAGCCAAGGCAGGGGCGATCAGCCCCAGCATTTT.

This chain uses TRBV2 with TRBJ1-2; 8 bases match TRBD1. This CDR3 has 13 residues. J gave up 5 bases and V 4 bases, and 3 bases lay outside the gene matches. CDR1 is SNHLY, CDR2 FYNNEI, per germline. The CDR3: CASSVGQEYGYTF. The CDR3 DNA sequence: TGTGCCAGCAGTGTGGGACAGGAGTATGGCTACACCTTC.

The chain has TRBV14 and TRBJ2-5; 8 positions agree with TRBD1. The CDR3 is 14 residues long. V was clipped by 6 bases and J by 5 bases; unmatched bases: 8. CDR1 and CDR2 (germline): SGHDN, FVKESK. CDR3 sequence reads: CASRKQGAQETQYF. For the CDR3, the DNA is TGTGCCAGCAGAAAGCAGGGGGCGCAGGAGACCCAGTACTTC. Based on the CDR3 plus reference TRBV14 and TRBJ2-5, the full variable domain is EAGVTQFPSHSVIEKGQTVTLRCDPISGHDNLYWYRRVMGKEIKFLLHFVKESKQDESGMPNNRFLAERTGGTYSTLKVQPAELEDSGVYFCASRKQGAQETQYFGPGTRLLVL.

V usage is TRBV4-1 and J usage is TRBJ2-1; TRBD2 agrees at 11 bases. J gave up 6 bases and V 1 base, and 5 bases lay outside the gene matches. CDR1 and CDR2 (germline): MGHRA, YSYEKL. The CDR3 contains 16 residues. The CDR3 DNA is TGCGCCAGCAGCCAAGCTCGACTAGCGGGGAGCAATGAGCAGTTCTTC. It yields the protein CASSQARLAGSNEQFF.

The chain employs TRBV2 and TRBJ1-2; the D is unclear. CDR3 size: 13 residues. V lost 3 bases, J lost 0 bases, and 5 bases lay in between. Germline CDR1 is SNHLY and CDR2 is FYNNEI. CDR3 sequence reads: CASSEGPNYGYTF. CDR3 DNA: TGTGCCAGCAGTGAGGGCCCTAACTATGGCTACACCTTC.

The chain couples TRBV19 to TRBJ2-3, with D unclear. Trimming removed 1 base from V and 0 bases from J, with 11 bases in between. Germline lookup yields CDR1 LNHDA and CDR2 SQIVND (reference sequence). The CDR3 length is 16 residues. CDR3 residues: CASSIGEASSTDTQYF. The CDR3 DNA sequence: TGTGCCAGTAGTATAGGTGAGGCTTCTAGCACAGATACGCAGTATTTT. The entire variable domain, with the rest obtained from reference TRBV19 and TRBJ2-3, is as follows: DGGITQSPKYLFRKEGQNVTLSCEQNLNHDAMYWYRQDPGQGLRLIYYSQIVNDFQKGDIAEGYSVSREKKESFPLTVTSAQKNPTAFYLCASSIGEASSTDTQYFGPGTRLTVL.

The CDR3 region is CASSYVSSYNEQFF. The CDR3 region has the DNA TGTGCCAGCAGTTACGTTAGCTCCTACAATGAGCAGTTCTTC. The rearrangement joins TRBV6-5 to TRBJ2-1; the D is unclear. Trimming left V 2 bases short and J 0 bases short, with 5 bases between. The CDR3 consists of 14 residues. The germline V gene has CDR1 MNHEY and CDR2 SVGAGI.

The genes are TRBV5-1 and TRBJ2-1; no firm D call. The CDR3 covers 16 residues. Germline V gene lookup returns CDR1 SGHRS and CDR2 YFSETQ. Trimming cost V 0 bases and J 0 bases, with 10 bases left between them. The CDR3 bases are TGCGCCAGCAGCTTGGTCTCGGAGAGCTCCTACAATGAGCAGTTCTTC. Its protein product is CASSLVSESSYNEQFF.

The genes are TRBV2 and TRBJ1-2; TRBD1 might be the D (6 bases). Germline CDR1 and CDR2: SNHLY and FYNNEI. Trimming removed 7 bases at V and 11 bases at J, with 14 bases between. The CDR3 is 11 amino acids. This CDR3 is CASTRDKLYTF. As DNA, the CDR3 is TGTGCCAGCACCCGGGACAAGCTTTACACCTTC.

The chain joins TRBV28 to TRBJ1-1; the D gene is possibly TRBD1 (5 bases). The ends were cut back, 7 bases at V and 4 bases at J, with 16 bases in the middle. The germline V gene encodes CDR1 MDHEN and CDR2 SYDVKM. This CDR3 region has 14 residues. CDR3 sequence reads: CASTLTGVVTEAFF. CDR3 nucleotides: TGTGCCAGCACCCTAACAGGAGTAGTCACTGAAGCTTTCTTT.